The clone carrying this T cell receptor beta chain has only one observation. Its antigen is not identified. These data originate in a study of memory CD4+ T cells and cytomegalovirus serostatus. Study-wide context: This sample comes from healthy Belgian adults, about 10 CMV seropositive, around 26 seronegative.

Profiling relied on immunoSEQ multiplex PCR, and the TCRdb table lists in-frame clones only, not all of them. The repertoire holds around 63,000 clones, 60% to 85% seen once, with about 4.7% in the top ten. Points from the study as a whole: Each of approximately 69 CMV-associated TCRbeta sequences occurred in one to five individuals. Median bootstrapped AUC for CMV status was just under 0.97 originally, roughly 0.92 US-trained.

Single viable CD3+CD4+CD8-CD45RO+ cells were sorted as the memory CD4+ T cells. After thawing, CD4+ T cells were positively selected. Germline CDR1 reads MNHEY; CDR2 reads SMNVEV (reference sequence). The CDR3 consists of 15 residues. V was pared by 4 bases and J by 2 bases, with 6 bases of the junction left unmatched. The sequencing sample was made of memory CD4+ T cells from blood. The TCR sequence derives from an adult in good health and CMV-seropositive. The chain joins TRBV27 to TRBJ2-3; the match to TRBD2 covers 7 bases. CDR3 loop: CASSYRAGNTDTQYF. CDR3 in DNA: TGTGCCAGCAGTTATAGAGCGGGGAACACAGATACGCAGTATTTT.